This T cell receptor (beta chain) was recovered during a study of molecular identifiers for immune sequencing clone quantification. TCRdb reprocessed the PCR reads with MiXCR, giving one entry per CDR3 protein. The table records about 640,000 distinct CDR3 sequences, just under 20% of them present only once. The source of this sequence is a human donor in good health. Some libraries in this study had Jurkat cell RNA spiked in. The specimen sequenced was naive CD8+ T cells from blood, with Jurkat cell RNA spiked in. Subset given: FACS-sorted CD8+CD4-CCR7+CD45RA+ naive T cells.

The CDR3 is CASSQEGQLTGELFF. The DNA of the CDR3 is TGTGCCAGCAGCCAAGAAGGTCAACTCACCGGGGAGCTGTTTTTT. The chain is built from TRBV14 and TRBJ2-2; D gene ambiguous. This CDR3 region has 15 residues. Germline CDR1 and CDR2: SGHDN and FVKESK. Trimming left V 0 bases short and J 4 bases short, with 9 bases between.